The clone carrying this T cell receptor (beta chain) occurred once. The CDR3 spans 17 residues. The germline CDR1 and CDR2 sequences are SQVTM and ANQGSEA. The V gene end was trimmed by 7 bases and the J gene end by 4 bases; junction bases not matched to a gene: 17. This record comes from a study of T cells in Graves' hyperthyroidism and ophthalmopathy. Uncontrolled infection, other autoimmune disease, pregnancy and lactation each barred patients from inclusion. PBMCs stemmed from approximately 9.1 ml fresh peripheral blood. Researchers took RNA transcripts and amplified the TCR beta CDR3 regions from them. The HTBI primer set was used in a first-round RT-PCR of the TCR CDR3. TCRdb used MiXCR to reprocess the multiplex PCR reads, holding one entry per CDR3 protein. The table has roughly 100,000 distinct CDR3 sequences, less than 55% seen once.

The chain has TRBV29-1 and TRBJ2-1, with 9 bases identical to TRBD2. The clonotype originates from a man aged 40-49 years with Graves' hyperthyroidism. The sample comprised blood. In DNA form, the CDR3 reads TGCAGCGCCGATCCCTACCTAACTAGCGGGCTTTACAATGAGCAGTTCTTC. Translated, it gives CSADPYLTSGLYNEQFF.